This T cell receptor (beta chain) was identified during a study of cytomegalovirus exposure and HLA in healthy donors. The PCR employed 60 Vbeta primers together with 13 Jbeta primers. Authors' processing steps: Later analysis identified 80 million to 90 million unique TCR beta chains, about 12 million shared. The assay was immunoSEQ multiplex PCR, and TCRdb's table has in-frame clones only and misses some. V, J and clone size derive from that table, while D and trimming were established from the DNA sequence. The specimen's table records about 200,000 clones. Germline V gene data show CDR1 as MNHNS and CDR2 as SASEGT. Between the trimmed V and J ends, which lost 3 bases and 2 bases, there was a span of 8 bases. The CDR3 is made up of 14 amino acids.

The TCR comes from a boy aged 5-17 years in good health and CMV-seronegative. The sample taken for sequencing was PBMCs. The V gene is TRBV6-1, the J gene TRBJ1-5; D unresolved. CDR3 residues: CASSERDGNQPQHF. Here the CDR3 DNA reads TGTGCCAGCAGTGAGAGGGATGGCAATCAGCCCCAGCATTTT.